Listed below are T cell receptor beta chains from one sample, sequenced in a study of blood T cell repertoires in COVID-19. Profiling relied on immunoSEQ multiplex PCR, and the TCRdb table lists in-frame clones only, not all of them. The sample contains a few hundred thousand clones, 88% of which appear only once. Specimen: peripheral blood. These receptors came from a man between 60 and 70 years old who had recovered from COVID-19. The CDR3 runs from the conserved cysteine through the conserved F or W. The D gene is left open where the match is weak. Clone sizes are given selectively: once, few, many, or a class where the clone is expanded.

cdr3_aa	cdr3_nt	d_call	v_call	j_call	clone_size	cdr3_length
CASIHNRDRASNQPQHF	TGTGCCAGCATCCACAACCGGGACAGAGCTAGCAATCAGCCCCAGCATTTT	TRBD1	TRBV3-1/TRBV3-2	TRBJ1-5	NA	17
CASSLLAGGVGELFF	TGCGCCAGCAGCTTACTAGCGGGGGGCGTCGGGGAGCTGTTTTTT	TRBD2	TRBV5-1	TRBJ2-2	NA	15
CASHGLAGGGNIQYF	TGTGCCAGCCACGGACTAGCGGGGGGCGGAAACATTCAGTACTTC	TRBD2	TRBV27	TRBJ2-4	NA	15
CASSQESQGWGYGYTF	TGTGCCAGCAGCCAAGAATCACAGGGTTGGGGCTATGGCTACACCTTC	NA	TRBV4-2	TRBJ1-2	NA	16
CATSRDKERQETQYF	TGTGCCACCAGCAGAGATAAGGAGAGACAAGAGACCCAGTACTTC	NA	TRBV15	TRBJ2-5	NA	15
CASSQSDRNTEAFF	TGTGCCAGCAGCCAATCGGACAGGAACACTGAAGCTTTCTTT	NA	TRBV7-3	TRBJ1-1	NA	14
CASSLGTLPNTDTQYF	TGCGCCAGCAGCTTGGGGACTCTTCCCAACACAGATACGCAGTATTTT	NA	TRBV5-1	TRBJ2-3	NA	16
CASSKRRTGQETQYF	TGTGCCAGCAGCAAACGCCGGACAGGGCAAGAGACCCAGTACTTC	TRBD1	TRBV7-2	TRBJ2-5	NA	15
CASSLAFWRGTDTQYF	TGTGCCAGCAGCTTAGCCTTCTGGAGGGGCACAGATACGCAGTATTTT	NA	TRBV11-1	TRBJ2-3	NA	16
CASSGQGRRSTGELFF	TGTGCCAGTAGCGGACAGGGACGGCGAAGCACCGGGGAGCTGTTTTTT	TRBD1	TRBV19	TRBJ2-2	once	16
CASSLPRGGAYEQYF	TGTGCCAGCAGCTTACCCCGCGGGGGGGCCTACGAGCAGTACTTC	TRBD2	TRBV13	TRBJ2-7	NA	15
CASSVGSTGDEQFF	TGTGCCAGCAGCGTGGGCAGTACCGGGGATGAGCAGTTCTTC	NA	TRBV9	TRBJ2-1	NA	14
CASSSLAGGPGAQYF	TGTGCCAGCAGTTCCCTAGCGGGGGGGCCCGGGGCCCAGTACTTC	TRBD2	TRBV11-2	TRBJ2-5	NA	15
CASSLALRGQTNEKLFF	TGTGCCAGCAGCTTAGCGCTTAGGGGGCAGACTAATGAAAAACTGTTTTTT	TRBD1	TRBV7-9	TRBJ1-4	NA	17
CASSQDRAGASGETQYF	TGTGCCAGCAGCCAAGATCGAGCGGGGGCCTCGGGGGAGACCCAGTACTTC	TRBD2	TRBV4-2	TRBJ2-5	NA	17
CASSLQNYGYTF	TGTGCCAGCAGCCTACAAAACTATGGCTACACCTTC	NA	TRBV3-1/TRBV3-2	TRBJ1-2	NA	12
CASSPGQWGSPLHF	TGTGCCAGCAGCCCCGGACAGTGGGGCTCACCCCTCCACTTT	NA	TRBV4-2	TRBJ1-6	NA	14
CASSPGTSGGTQYF	TGTGCCAGCTCACCTGGGACTAGCGGGGGGACCCAGTACTTC	TRBD2	TRBV18	TRBJ2-5	few	14
CASSLDPRQGAHEQYF	TGTGCCAGCAGCTTAGATCCCAGACAGGGGGCTCACGAGCAGTACTTC	TRBD1	TRBV7-9	TRBJ2-7	NA	16
CASSEALPSTTNEKLFF	TGTGCCAGCAGTGAAGCGCTTCCGAGTACAACTAATGAAAAACTGTTTTTT	NA	TRBV6-1	TRBJ1-4	NA	17
CASSRSGSNEKLFF	TGTGCCAGCAGCCGGTCCGGGTCTAATGAAAAACTGTTTTTT	NA	TRBV5-8	TRBJ1-4	NA	14
CASSFGQGLRDEQFF	TGTGCCAGCAGCTTCGGACAGGGGCTAAGGGATGAGCAGTTCTTC	TRBD1	TRBV13	TRBJ2-1	NA	15
CASSLVAGERYGYTF	TGTGCCAGCAGCTTGGTGGCGGGCGAGCGCTATGGCTACACCTTC	NA	TRBV5-4	TRBJ1-2	NA	15
CARSWEQRQETQYF	TGCGCCAGGAGCTGGGAGCAGCGCCAAGAGACCCAGTACTTC	NA	TRBV10-1	TRBJ2-5	NA	14
CASSAFGGLTFF	TGTGCCAGCAGCGCATTCGGGGGGTTAACTTTCTTT	NA	TRBV7-2	TRBJ1-1	NA	12
CASSPVGNEQFF	TGCGCCAGCAGCCCTGTCGGGAATGAGCAGTTCTTC	NA	TRBV5-1	TRBJ2-1	NA	12
CASSIETVNQPQHF	TGTGCCAGTAGTATAGAAACAGTCAATCAGCCCCAGCATTTT	NA	TRBV19	TRBJ1-5	NA	14
CASGETATNEKLFF	TGCGCCAGCGGTGAGACAGCAACTAATGAAAAACTGTTTTTT	NA	TRBV5-1	TRBJ1-4	NA	14
CASSTGWGTEAFF	TGTGCCAGCAGCACAGGGTGGGGAACTGAAGCTTTCTTT	NA	TRBV5-4	TRBJ1-1	NA	13
CASSYLLAGYNEQFF	TGTGCCAGCAGTTACCTCCTAGCGGGGTACAATGAGCAGTTCTTC	TRBD2	TRBV6-2/TRBV6-3	TRBJ2-1	NA	15
CASSGGLDRGRDYGYTF	TGCGCCAGCAGCGGAGGACTGGACAGGGGGCGGGACTATGGCTACACCTTC	TRBD1	TRBV10-2	TRBJ1-2	NA	17
CASSIGTGRNYGYTF	TGTGCCAGTAGTATCGGGACAGGGCGAAACTATGGCTACACCTTC	TRBD1	TRBV19	TRBJ1-2	few	15
CASQTSGGNQETQYF	TGTGCCAGTCAGACTAGCGGGGGGAACCAAGAGACCCAGTACTTC	TRBD2	TRBV9	TRBJ2-5	once	15
CASTRGCCNQPQHF	TGCGCCAGCACGCGGGGGTGTTGCAATCAGCCCCAGCATTTT	NA	TRBV23-1	TRBJ1-5	NA	14
CASKRLAGGADTQYF	TGTGCCAGCAAGCGACTAGCGGGGGGAGCAGATACGCAGTATTTT	TRBD2	TRBV6-5	TRBJ2-3	NA	15
CASSQVGTGGADLNYGYTF	TGTGCCAGCAGCCAAGTAGGGACAGGGGGCGCGGATTTAAACTATGGCTACACCTTC	TRBD1	TRBV3-1/TRBV3-2	TRBJ1-2	NA	19
CASSQEGGVAGRYTQYF	TGTGCCAGCAGCCAAGAAGGTGGGGTAGCGGGGAGGTATACGCAGTATTTT	TRBD2	TRBV14	TRBJ2-3	NA	17
CASSLTGQGHTEAFF	TGCGCCAGCAGCTTGACGGGTCAGGGGCACACTGAAGCTTTCTTT	NA	TRBV5-1	TRBJ1-1	NA	15
CASSESPHSGGFGEQFF	TGCGCCAGCAGTGAGTCACCCCACAGCGGGGGGTTCGGTGAGCAGTTCTTC	TRBD2	TRBV10-1	TRBJ2-1	once	17
CASSRGYTEAFF	TGCGCCAGCAGCCGGGGCTACACTGAAGCTTTCTTT	NA	TRBV4-1	TRBJ1-1	NA	12
CASSVGSSGGTGELFF	TGTGCCAGCAGCGTAGGCTCCAGCGGGGGAACCGGGGAGCTGTTTTTT	TRBD2	TRBV9	TRBJ2-2	NA	16
CSVRGPQNTEAFF	TGCAGCGTTCGAGGTCCCCAGAACACTGAAGCTTTCTTT	NA	TRBV29-1	TRBJ1-1	NA	13
CASSQKWGGTEAFF	TGTGCCAGCAGCCAAAAATGGGGGGGCACTGAAGCTTTCTTT	NA	TRBV3-1/TRBV3-2	TRBJ1-1	NA	14
CARSTGLAGGLSSYNEQFF	TGTGCCAGAAGCACCGGACTAGCGGGGGGCCTTAGCTCCTACAATGAGCAGTTCTTC	TRBD2	TRBV5-3	TRBJ2-1	NA	19
CASSMGQGAQYF	TGTGCCAGCAGCATGGGACAGGGGGCTCAGTACTTC	TRBD1	TRBV7-8	TRBJ2-7	NA	12
CASSHDRGRYTGELFF	TGTGCCAGCAGCCATGACAGGGGGCGTTACACCGGGGAGCTGTTTTTT	TRBD1	TRBV3-1/TRBV3-2	TRBJ2-2	NA	16
CASSPYGGKTYEQYF	TGTGCCAGCAGCCCTTACGGGGGGAAAACTTACGAGCAGTACTTC	TRBD2	TRBV13	TRBJ2-7	NA	15
CATSSHPEGLAHSGANVLTF	TGTGCCACCAGCAGTCATCCGGAGGGGCTGGCTCACTCTGGGGCCAACGTCCTGACTTTC	NA	TRBV15	TRBJ2-6	NA	20
CASSLPSGGARNEQFF	TGTGCCAGCAGCCTCCCTAGCGGGGGGGCGAGAAATGAGCAGTTCTTC	TRBD2	TRBV7-9	TRBJ2-1	NA	16
CSAPSEVIQYF	TGCAGTGCTCCGTCGGAGGTTATTCAGTACTTC	NA	TRBV20-1	TRBJ2-4	NA	11
CASSRGGQGPDGYTF	TGTGCCAGCAGCCGGGGAGGACAGGGGCCAGATGGCTACACCTTC	TRBD1	TRBV3-1/TRBV3-2	TRBJ1-2	NA	15